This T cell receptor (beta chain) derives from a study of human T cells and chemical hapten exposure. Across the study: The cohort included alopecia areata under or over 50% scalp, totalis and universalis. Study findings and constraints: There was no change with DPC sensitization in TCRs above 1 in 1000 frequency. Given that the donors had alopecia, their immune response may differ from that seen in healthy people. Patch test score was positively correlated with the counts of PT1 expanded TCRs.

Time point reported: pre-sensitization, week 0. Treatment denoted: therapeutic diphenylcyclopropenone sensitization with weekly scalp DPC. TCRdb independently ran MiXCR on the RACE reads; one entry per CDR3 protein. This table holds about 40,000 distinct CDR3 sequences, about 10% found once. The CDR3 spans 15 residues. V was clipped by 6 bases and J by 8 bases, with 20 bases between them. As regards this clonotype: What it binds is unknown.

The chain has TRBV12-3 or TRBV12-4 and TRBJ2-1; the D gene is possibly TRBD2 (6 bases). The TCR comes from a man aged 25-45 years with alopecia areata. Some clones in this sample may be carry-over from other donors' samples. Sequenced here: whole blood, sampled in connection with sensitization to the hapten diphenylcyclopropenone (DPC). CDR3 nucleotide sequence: TGTGCCAGCAGCTTGGCTAGCGCCAGATGGGATGAGCAGTTCTTC. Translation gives CASSLASARWDEQFF.